This T cell receptor beta chain was found in a study of T cells after yellow fever vaccination. Overall study: Preparation used SMART-Seq v4 Ultra Low Input for the low-cell-number fractions.

Via MiXCR, TCRdb re-called the 5' RACE reads, giving one row per CDR3 protein. This sample has roughly 74,000 distinct CDR3 sequences, with around 6.9% found just once. The germline V gene has CDR1 SGHTA and CDR2 FQGTGA. CDR3 length: 15 amino acids. V lost 5 bases to trimming and J lost 0 bases, with 12 bases between them. General study findings and limits: Clonotypes shared by both compartments, CD4 and CD8, made up a small share. Compared with primary, the secondary response was weaker and peaked at day 5, not 15.

This clonotype was observed a few times. The antigen is undetermined. The V call is TRBV7-3, the J call TRBJ2-3; the D call may be TRBD1 or TRBD2 (6 bases each). The source material was CD8+ T cells sorted from PBMCs, sampled more than 4 days after the first yellow fever vaccination. The clonotype comes from a man younger than 35 who received the YFV17D yellow fever vaccine. The CDR3 region has the DNA TGTGCCAGCAGCCAGGGGAGGTCCAGCACAGATACGCAGTATTTT. Protein: CASSQGRSSTDTQYF. The full variable domain, rest sourced from reference TRBV7-3 and TRBJ2-3, is GAGVSQTPSNKVTEKGKYVELRCDPISGHTALYWYRQSLGQGPEFLIYFQGTGAADDSGLPNDRFFAVRPEGSVSTLKIQRTERGDSAVYLCASSQGRSSTDTQYFGPGTRLTVL.